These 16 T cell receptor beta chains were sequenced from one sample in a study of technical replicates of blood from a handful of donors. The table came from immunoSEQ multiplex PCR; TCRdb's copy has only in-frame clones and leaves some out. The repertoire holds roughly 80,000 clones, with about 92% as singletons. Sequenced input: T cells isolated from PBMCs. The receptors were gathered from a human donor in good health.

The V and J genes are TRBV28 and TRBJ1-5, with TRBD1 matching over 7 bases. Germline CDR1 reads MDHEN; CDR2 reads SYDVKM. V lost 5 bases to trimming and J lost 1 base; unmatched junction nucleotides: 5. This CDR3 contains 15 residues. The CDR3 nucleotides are TGTGCCAGCAGTCCAGGGACAGTAAGCAATCAGCCCCAGCATTTT. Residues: CASSPGTVSNQPQHF. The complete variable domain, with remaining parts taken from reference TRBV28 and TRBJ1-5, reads DVKVTQSSRYLVKRTGEKVFLECVQDMDHENMFWYRQDPGLGLRLIYFSYDVKMKEKGDIPEGYSVSREKKERFSLILESASTNQTSMYLCASSPGTVSNQPQHFGDGTRLSIL.

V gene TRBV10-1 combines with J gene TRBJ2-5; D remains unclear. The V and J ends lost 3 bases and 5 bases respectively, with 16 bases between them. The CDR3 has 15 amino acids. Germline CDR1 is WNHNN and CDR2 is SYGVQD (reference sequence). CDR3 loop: CASSDSNSPRETQYF. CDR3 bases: TGCGCCAGCAGTGACTCGAACTCACCGAGGGAGACCCAGTACTTC.

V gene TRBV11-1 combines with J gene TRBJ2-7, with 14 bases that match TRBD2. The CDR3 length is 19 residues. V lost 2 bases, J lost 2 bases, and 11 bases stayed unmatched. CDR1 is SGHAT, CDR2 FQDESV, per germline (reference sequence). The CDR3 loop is CASSLSVGLAGGYTYEQYF. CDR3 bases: TGTGCCAGCAGCTTATCCGTCGGACTAGCGGGAGGCTATACCTACGAGCAGTACTTC.

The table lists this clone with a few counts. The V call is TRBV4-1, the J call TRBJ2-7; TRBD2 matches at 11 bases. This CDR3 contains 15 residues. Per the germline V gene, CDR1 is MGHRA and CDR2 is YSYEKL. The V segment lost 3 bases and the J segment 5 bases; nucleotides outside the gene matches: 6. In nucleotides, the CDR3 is TGCGCCAGCAGCCATCCAGGGACTAGCGGAGACGAGCAGTACTTC. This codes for CASSHPGTSGDEQYF.

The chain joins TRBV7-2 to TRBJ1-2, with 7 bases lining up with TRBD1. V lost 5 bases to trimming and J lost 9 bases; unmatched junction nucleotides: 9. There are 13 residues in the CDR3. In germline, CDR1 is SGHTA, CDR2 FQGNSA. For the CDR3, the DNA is TGTGCCAGCAGCCCACAGGGGAGATACAGCTACACCTTC. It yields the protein CASSPQGRYSYTF.

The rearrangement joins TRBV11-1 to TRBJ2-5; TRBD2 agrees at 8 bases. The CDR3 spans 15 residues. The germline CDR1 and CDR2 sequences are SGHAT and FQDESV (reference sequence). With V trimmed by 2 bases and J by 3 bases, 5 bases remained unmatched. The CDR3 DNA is TGTGCCAGCAGCTTACCGTATAGCGGGAAAGAGACCCAGTACTTC. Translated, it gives CASSLPYSGKETQYF.

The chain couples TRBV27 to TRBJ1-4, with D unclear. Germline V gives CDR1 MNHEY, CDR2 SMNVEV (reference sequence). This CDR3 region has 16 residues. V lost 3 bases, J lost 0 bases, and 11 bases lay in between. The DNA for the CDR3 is TGTGCCAGCAGTTTGGTCGGAACTACAACTAATGAAAAACTGTTTTTT. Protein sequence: CASSLVGTTTNEKLFF.

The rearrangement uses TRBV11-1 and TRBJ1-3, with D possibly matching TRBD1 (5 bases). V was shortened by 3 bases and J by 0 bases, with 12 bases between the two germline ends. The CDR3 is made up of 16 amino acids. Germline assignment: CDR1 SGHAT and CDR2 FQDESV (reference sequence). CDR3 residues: CASSFRAFDSGNTIYF. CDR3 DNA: TGTGCCAGCAGCTTCAGGGCCTTCGACTCTGGAAACACCATATATTTT.

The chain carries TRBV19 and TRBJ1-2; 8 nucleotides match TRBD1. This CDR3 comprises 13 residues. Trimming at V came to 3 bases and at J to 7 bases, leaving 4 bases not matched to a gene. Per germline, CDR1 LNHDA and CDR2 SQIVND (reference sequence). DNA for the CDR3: TGTGCCAGTAGTATTCAGGGGGCGGTTGGCTACACCTTC. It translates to CASSIQGAVGYTF.

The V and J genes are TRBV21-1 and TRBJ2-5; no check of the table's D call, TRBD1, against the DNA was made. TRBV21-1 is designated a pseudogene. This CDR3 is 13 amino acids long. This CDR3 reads CASKTGGEETQYF. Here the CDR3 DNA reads TGTGCCAGCAAGACAGGGGGCGAAGAGACCCAGTACTTC.

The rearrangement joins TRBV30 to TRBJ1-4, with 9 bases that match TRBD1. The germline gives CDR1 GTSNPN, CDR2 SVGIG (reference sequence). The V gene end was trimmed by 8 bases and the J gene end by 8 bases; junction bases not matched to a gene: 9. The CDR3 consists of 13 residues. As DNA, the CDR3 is TGTGCCGGAACCGGGACAGGGAACGAAAAACTGTTTTTT. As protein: CAGTGTGNEKLFF.

The CDR3 spells CASSLTGAREQYF. CDR3 DNA sequence: TGTGCCAGCAGCCTAACAGGGGCTCGGGAGCAGTACTTC. The chain carries TRBV7-8 and TRBJ2-7; 7 bases fit TRBD1. V lost 5 bases and J lost 7; bases outside the gene matches: 8. The CDR3 is made up of 13 amino acids. Germline V gene sequence: CDR1 SGHVS, CDR2 FQNEAQ.

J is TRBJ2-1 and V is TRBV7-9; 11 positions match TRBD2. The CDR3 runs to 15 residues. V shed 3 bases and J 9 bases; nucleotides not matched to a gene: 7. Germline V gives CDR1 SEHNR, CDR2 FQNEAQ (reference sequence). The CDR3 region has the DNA TGTGCCAGCAGCTTTGTAGCGGGAGGGGTTGGTGAGCAGTTCTTC. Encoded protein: CASSFVAGGVGEQFF.

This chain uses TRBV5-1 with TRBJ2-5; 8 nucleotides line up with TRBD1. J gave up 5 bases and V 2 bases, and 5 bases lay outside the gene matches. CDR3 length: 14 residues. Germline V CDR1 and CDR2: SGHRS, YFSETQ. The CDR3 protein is CASSFGQGGETQYF. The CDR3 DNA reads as TGCGCCAGCAGCTTTGGACAGGGAGGCGAGACCCAGTACTTC.

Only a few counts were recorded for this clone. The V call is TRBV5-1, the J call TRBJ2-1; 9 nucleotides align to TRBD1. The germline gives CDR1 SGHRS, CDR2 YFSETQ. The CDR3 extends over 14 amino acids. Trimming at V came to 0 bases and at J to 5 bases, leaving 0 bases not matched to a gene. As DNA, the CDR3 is TGCGCCAGCAGCTTGGACAGGGGGCACAATGAGCAGTTCTTC. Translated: CASSLDRGHNEQFF.

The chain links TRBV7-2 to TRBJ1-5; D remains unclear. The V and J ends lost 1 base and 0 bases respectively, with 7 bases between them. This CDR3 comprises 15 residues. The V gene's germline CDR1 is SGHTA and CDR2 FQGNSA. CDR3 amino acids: CASSLGQISNQPQHF. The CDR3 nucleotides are TGTGCCAGCAGCTTAGGGCAGATTAGCAATCAGCCCCAGCATTTT.